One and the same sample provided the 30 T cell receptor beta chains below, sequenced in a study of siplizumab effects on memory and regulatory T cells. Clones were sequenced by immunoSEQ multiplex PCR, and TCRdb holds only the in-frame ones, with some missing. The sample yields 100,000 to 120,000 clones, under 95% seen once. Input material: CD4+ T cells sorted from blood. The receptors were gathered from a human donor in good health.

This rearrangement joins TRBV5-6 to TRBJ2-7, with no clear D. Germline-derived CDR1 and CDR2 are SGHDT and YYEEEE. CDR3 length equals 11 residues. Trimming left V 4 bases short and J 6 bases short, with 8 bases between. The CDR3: CASSATLEQYF. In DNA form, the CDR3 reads TGTGCCAGCAGCGCCACGCTCGAGCAGTACTTC.

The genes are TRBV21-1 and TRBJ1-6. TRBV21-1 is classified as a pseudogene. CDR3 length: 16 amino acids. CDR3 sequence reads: CASSKGGRSGVGTLHF. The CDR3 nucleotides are TGTGCCAGCAGCAAAGGGGGCCGTAGCGGGGTGGGAACCCTCCACTTT.

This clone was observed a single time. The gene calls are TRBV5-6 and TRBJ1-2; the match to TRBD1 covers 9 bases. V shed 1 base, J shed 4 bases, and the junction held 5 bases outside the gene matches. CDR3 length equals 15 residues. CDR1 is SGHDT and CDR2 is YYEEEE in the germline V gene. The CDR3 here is CASSLLTGGIYGYTF. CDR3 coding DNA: TGTGCCAGCAGCTTGCTGACAGGGGGGATCTATGGCTACACCTTC. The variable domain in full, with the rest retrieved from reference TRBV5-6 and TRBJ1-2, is DAGVTQSPTHLIKTRGQQVTLRCSPKSGHDTVSWYQQALGQGPQFIFQYYEEEERQRGNFPDRFSGHQFPNYSSELNVNALLLGDSALYLCASSLLTGGIYGYTFGSGTRLTVV.

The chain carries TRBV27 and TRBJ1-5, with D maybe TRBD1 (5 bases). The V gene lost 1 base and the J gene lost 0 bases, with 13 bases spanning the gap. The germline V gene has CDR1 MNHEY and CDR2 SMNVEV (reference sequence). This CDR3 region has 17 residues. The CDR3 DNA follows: TGTGCCAGCAGTTTATTTGGGGGGAGGGATAGCAATCAGCCCCAGCATTTT. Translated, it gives CASSLFGGRDSNQPQHF.

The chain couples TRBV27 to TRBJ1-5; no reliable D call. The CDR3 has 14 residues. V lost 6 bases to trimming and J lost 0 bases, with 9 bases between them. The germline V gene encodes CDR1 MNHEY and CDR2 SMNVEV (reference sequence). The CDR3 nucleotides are TGTGCCAGCAGAGATAGAAATAGCAATCAGCCCCAGCATTTT. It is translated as CASRDRNSNQPQHF.

The CDR3 DNA follows: TGTGCCAGCAGCCAGGCGAGGGGGGAGAACTATGGCTACACCTTC. This sequence encodes CASSQARGENYGYTF. The chain joins TRBV4-2 to TRBJ1-2; TRBD1 is a possible D gene (6 bases). Germline V gene sequence: CDR1 LGHNA, CDR2 YNFKEQ. CDR3 length equals 15 residues. V was clipped by 3 bases and J by 2 bases, with 13 bases between them.

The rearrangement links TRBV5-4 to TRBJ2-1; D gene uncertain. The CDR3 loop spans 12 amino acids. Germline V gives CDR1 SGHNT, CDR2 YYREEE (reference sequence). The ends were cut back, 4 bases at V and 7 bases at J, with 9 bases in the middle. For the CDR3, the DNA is TGTGCCAGCAGCGAGCTAGGAAATGAGCAGTTCTTC. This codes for CASSELGNEQFF.

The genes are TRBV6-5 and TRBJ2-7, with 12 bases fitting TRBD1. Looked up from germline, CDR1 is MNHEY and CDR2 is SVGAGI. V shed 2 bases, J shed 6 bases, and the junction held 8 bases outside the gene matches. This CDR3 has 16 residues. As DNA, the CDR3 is TGTGCCAGCAGTTACCCTGGGACAGGGGGCCTCGGCGAGCAGTACTTC. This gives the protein CASSYPGTGGLGEQYF.

The DNA of the CDR3 is TGTGCCAGCAGCTCTACGGCGGGCCTAAACATTCAGTACTTC. Encoded protein: CASSSTAGLNIQYF. The chain uses TRBV7-8 and TRBJ2-4, with D maybe TRBD2 (5 bases). The ends were cut back, 4 bases at V and 6 bases at J, with 13 bases in the middle. This CDR3 has 14 residues. In germline, CDR1 is SGHVS, CDR2 FQNEAQ.

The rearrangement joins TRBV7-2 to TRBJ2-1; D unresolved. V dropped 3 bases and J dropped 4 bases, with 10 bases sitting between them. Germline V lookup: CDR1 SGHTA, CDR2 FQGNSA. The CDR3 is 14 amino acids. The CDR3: CASSFSGSYNEQFF. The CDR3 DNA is TGTGCCAGCAGCTTTAGTGGTTCGTACAATGAGCAGTTCTTC.

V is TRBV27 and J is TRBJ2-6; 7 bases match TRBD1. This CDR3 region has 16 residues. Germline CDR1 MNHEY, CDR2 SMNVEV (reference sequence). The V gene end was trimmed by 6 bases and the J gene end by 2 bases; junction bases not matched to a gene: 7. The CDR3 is CASRRDRAPGANVLTF. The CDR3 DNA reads TGTGCCAGCAGACGCGACAGGGCCCCTGGGGCCAACGTCCTGACTTTC.

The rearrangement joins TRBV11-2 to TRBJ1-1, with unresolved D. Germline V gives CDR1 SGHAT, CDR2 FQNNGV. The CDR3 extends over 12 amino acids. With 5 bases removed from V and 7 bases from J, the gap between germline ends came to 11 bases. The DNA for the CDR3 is TGTGCCAGCAGCACTGAGTGGGGTGAAGCTTTCTTT. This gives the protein CASSTEWGEAFF.

The DNA of the CDR3 is TGTGCCAGCTCCCAAAACGGGGGGACCACAGATACGCAGTATTTT. Residues: CASSQNGGTTDTQYF. J is TRBJ2-3 and V is TRBV6-5; TRBD2 matches 7 bases. The J segment lost 2 bases and the V segment lost 8 bases, leaving 10 bases of the junction unmatched. This CDR3 region has 15 residues. Germline V gives CDR1 MNHEY, CDR2 SVGAGI.

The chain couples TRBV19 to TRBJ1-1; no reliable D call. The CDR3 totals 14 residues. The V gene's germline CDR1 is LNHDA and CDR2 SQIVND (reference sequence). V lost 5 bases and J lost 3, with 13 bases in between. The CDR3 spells CASSPSRRDTEAFF. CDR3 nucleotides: TGTGCCAGTAGTCCCTCACGCCGCGACACTGAAGCTTTCTTT.

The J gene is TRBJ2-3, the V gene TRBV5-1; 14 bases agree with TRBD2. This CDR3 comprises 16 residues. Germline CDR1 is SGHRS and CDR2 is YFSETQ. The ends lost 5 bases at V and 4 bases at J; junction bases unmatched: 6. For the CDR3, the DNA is TGCGCCAGCAGACCGACTAGCGGGAGGGTGGCAGATACGCAGTATTTT. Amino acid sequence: CASRPTSGRVADTQYF.

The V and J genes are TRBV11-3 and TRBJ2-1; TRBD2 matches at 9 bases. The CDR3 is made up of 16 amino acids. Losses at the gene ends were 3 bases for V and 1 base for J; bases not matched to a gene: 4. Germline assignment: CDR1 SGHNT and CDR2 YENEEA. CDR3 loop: CASSFVAGVSYNEQFF. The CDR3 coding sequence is TGTGCCAGCAGCTTTGTAGCGGGAGTTTCCTACAATGAGCAGTTCTTC.

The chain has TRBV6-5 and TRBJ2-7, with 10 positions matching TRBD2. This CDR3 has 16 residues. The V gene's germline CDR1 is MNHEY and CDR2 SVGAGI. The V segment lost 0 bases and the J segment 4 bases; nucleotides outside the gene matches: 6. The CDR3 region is CASSYSSGGAGYEQYF. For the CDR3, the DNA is TGTGCCAGCAGTTACTCGAGCGGGGGGGCTGGGTACGAGCAGTACTTC.

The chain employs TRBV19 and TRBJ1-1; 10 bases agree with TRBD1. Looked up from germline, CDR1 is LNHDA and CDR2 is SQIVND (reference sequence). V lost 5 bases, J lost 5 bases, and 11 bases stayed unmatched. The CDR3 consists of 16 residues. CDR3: CASSDFRDRGRTEAFF. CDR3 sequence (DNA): TGTGCCAGTAGTGATTTCCGGGACAGGGGACGTACTGAAGCTTTCTTT.

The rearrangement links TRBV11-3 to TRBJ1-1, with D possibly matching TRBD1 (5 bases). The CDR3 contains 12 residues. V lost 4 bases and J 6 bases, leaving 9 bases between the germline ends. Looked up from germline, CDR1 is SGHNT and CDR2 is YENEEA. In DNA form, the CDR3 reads TGTGCCAGCAGCTCAGGGTGGGCTGAAGCTTTCTTT. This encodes CASSSGWAEAFF.

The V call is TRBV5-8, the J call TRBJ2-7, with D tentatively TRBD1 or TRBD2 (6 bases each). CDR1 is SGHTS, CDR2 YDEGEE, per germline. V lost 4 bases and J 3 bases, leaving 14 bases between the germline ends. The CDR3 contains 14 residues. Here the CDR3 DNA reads TGTGCCAGCAGCAGAAGTGGAGGGGGCTACGAGCAGTACTTC. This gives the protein CASSRSGGGYEQYF.

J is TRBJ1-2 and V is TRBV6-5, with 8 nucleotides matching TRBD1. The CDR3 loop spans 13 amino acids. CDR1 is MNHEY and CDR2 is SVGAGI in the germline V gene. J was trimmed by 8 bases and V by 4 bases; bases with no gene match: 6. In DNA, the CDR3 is TGTGCCAGCAGTTTCAACAGGGGGGGAGGCTACACCTTC. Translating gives CASSFNRGGGYTF.

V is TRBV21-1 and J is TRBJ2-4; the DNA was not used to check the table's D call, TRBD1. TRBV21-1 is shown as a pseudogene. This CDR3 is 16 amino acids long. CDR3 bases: TGTGCCAGCAGCAAAGCTACAGGGATAGCCAAAAACATTCAGTACTTC. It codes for CASSKATGIAKNIQYF.

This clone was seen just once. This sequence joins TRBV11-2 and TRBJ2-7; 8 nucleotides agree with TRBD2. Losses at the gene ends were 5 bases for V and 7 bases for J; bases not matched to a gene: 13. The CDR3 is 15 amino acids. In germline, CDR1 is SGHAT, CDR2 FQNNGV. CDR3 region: CASSISGERVTEQYF. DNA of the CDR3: TGTGCCAGCAGCATTAGCGGGGAGAGGGTGACGGAGCAGTACTTC.

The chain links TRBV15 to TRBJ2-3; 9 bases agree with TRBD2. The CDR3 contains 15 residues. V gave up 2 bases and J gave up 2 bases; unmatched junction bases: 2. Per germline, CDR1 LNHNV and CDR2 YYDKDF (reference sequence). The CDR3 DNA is TGTGCCACCAGCAGACTAGCGGGGCTCACAGATACGCAGTATTTT. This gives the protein CATSRLAGLTDTQYF.

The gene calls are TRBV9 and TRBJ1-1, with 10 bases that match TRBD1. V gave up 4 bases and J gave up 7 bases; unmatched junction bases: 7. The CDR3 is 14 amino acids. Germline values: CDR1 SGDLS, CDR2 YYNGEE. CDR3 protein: CASSPGQGSSEAFF. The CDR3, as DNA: TGTGCCAGCAGCCCGGGACAGGGGTCGAGTGAAGCTTTCTTT.

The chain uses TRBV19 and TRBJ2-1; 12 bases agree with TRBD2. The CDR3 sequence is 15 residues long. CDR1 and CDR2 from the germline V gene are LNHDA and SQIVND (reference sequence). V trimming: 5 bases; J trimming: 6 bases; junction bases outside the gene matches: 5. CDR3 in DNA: TGTGCCAGTAGTTCTCTACTAGCGGGAGGCAATGAGCAGTTCTTC. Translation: CASSSLLAGGNEQFF.

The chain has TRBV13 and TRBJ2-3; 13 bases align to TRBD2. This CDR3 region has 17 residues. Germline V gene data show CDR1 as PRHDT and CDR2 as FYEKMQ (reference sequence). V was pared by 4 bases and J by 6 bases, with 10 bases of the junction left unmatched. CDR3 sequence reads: CASSSRGTSGILDTQYF. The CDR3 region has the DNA TGTGCCAGCAGCTCGAGAGGGACTAGCGGGATTTTGGATACGCAGTATTTT.

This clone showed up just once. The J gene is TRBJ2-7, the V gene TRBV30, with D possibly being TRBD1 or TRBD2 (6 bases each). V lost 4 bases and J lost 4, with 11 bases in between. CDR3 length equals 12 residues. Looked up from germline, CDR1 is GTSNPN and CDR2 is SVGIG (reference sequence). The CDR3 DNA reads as TGTGCCTGGAAGGGGGGAGCGTACGAGCAGTACTTC. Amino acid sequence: CAWKGGAYEQYF.

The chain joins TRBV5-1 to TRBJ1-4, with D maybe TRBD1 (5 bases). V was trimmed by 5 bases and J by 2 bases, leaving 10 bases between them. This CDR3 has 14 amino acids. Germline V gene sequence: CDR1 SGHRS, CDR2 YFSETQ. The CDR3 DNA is TGCGCCAGCAGACAGGACGGCACTAATGAAAAACTGTTTTTT. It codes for CASRQDGTNEKLFF.

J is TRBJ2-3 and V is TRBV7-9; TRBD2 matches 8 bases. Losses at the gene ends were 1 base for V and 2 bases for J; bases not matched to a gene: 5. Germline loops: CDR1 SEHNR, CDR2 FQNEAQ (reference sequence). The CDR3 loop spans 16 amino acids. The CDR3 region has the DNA TGTGCCAGCAGCTTAGGTGCGGGGGGCAACACAGATACGCAGTATTTT. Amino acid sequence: CASSLGAGGNTDTQYF. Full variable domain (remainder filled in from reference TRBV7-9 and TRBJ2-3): DTGVSQNPRHKITKRGQNVTFRCDPISEHNRLYWYRQTLGQGPEFLTYFQNEAQLEKSRLLSDRFSAERPKGSFSTLEIQRTEQGDSAMYLCASSLGAGGNTDTQYFGPGTRLTVL.